The 6 T cell receptor beta chains below all came from one sample that was sequenced in a study of metastatic and nonmetastatic thyroid tumors. Nobody among the patients had been given any treatment before thyroid surgery. TCRdb re-called the PCR reads through MiXCR. The sample records about 38,000 clones, around half being singletons. The sequenced sample was tumor tissue. Every receptor here comes from a male donor with papillary thyroid cancer or a benign thyroid nodule (not recorded which). Some clones in this sample may be carry-over from other donors' samples.

This sequence joins TRBV7-9 and TRBJ2-5; possible D gene TRBD1, 6 bases. This CDR3 comprises 14 residues. Germline lookup yields CDR1 SEHNR and CDR2 FQNEAQ (reference sequence). V was trimmed by 5 bases and J by 5 bases, leaving 15 bases between them. CDR3 amino acids: CASSGQTPRETQYF. The CDR3 DNA reads TGTGCCAGCAGCGGACAGACACCGCGGGAGACCCAGTACTTC.

This chain uses TRBV20-1 with TRBJ1-1; no firm D call. This CDR3 contains 15 residues. Germline V gene data show CDR1 as DFQATT and CDR2 as SNEGSKA (reference sequence). The V end was cut by 0 bases, the J end by 1 base, with 12 bases between. CDR3 protein: CSARDPGVANTEAFF. CDR3 coding DNA: TGCAGTGCTAGAGATCCCGGGGTGGCGAACACTGAAGCTTTCTTT.

This clone was found many times. This sequence joins TRBV18 and TRBJ1-2, with a tentative D call TRBD1 (6 bases). This CDR3 comprises 15 residues. V was shortened by 0 bases and J by 1 base, with 9 bases between the two germline ends. Germline loops: CDR1 KGHSH, CDR2 LQKENI. The CDR3 coding sequence is TGTGCCAGCTCACCACCACAGGGATTTAACTATGGCTACACCTTC. Translation: CASSPPQGFNYGYTF.

The rearrangement joins TRBV11-2 to TRBJ2-7, with D maybe TRBD1 (5 bases). This CDR3 comprises 15 residues. Germline loops: CDR1 SGHAT, CDR2 FQNNGV. Trimming took 1 base from V and 5 from J, leaving 15 bases between them. CDR3: CASSLVPRVTHEQYF. Here the CDR3 DNA reads TGTGCCAGCAGCTTAGTTCCCAGGGTAACTCACGAGCAGTACTTC.

V usage is TRBV20-1 and J usage is TRBJ2-3; TRBD2 matches at 10 bases. The CDR3 runs to 15 residues. Germline trimming cut 0 bases from V and 5 bases from J; bases unmatched to any gene: 5. Germline CDR1 reads DFQATT; CDR2 reads SNEGSKA (reference sequence). The chain's CDR3 is CSARDHSGGIDTQYF. The CDR3, as DNA: TGCAGTGCTAGAGATCATAGCGGGGGGATAGATACGCAGTATTTT.

This clone is classed as large (0.1 to 1%). The same CDR3 arises from other DNA sequences in this sample as well. The CDR3 reads CASSLGTSNEQYF. CDR3 nucleotides: TGCGCCAGCAGCTTGGGGACATCGAACGAGCAGTACTTC. The chain couples TRBV5-1 to TRBJ2-7; D may be TRBD1 (5 bases). This CDR3 region has 13 residues. V was cut by 0 bases and J by 5 bases, with 9 bases left in between. CDR1 is SGHRS, CDR2 YFSETQ, per germline.